This T cell receptor beta chain was observed in a study of blood T cell repertoires in COVID-19. V lost 0 bases to trimming and J lost 6 bases, with 9 bases between them. Germline CDR1 and CDR2: SQVTM and ANQGSEA. The CDR3 is made up of 12 amino acids. The assay was immunoSEQ multiplex PCR, and TCRdb's table has in-frame clones only and misses some. The profile shows roughly 250,000 clones, approximately 84% of them singletons. Sequencing input: PBMCs or T cells enriched from blood (not recorded which). The V call is TRBV29-1, the J call TRBJ2-7, with a possible D match to TRBD1 (5 bases). The clonotype originates from a woman aged 40-49 years with acute COVID-19. The DNA of the CDR3 is TGCAGCGTTGAAGAAGGGGAAGGCGAGCAGTACTTC. Protein sequence: CSVEEGEGEQYF.